A selection of T cell receptor beta chains follows, all from one sample in a study of blood T cell repertoires in COVID-19. Method: immunoSEQ multiplex PCR; TCRdb's copy keeps in-frame clones and lacks some. The sample gives approximately 320,000 clones, roughly 87% of which show up once; just under 9% is in the top ten. Sequencing used PBMCs or T cells enriched from blood (not recorded which). All receptors derive from a woman between 18 and 29 years old who had recovered from COVID-19. Both conserved end residues are part of each CDR3. The order of the fields is D gene, V gene, J gene, clone size, CDR3 DNA, CDR3 protein. The D gene is left open where the match is weak. Some rows mark clone size as missing; the rest say once, few, many or name a class of expanded clone.

>TRBD2|TRBV11-2|TRBJ2-1|NA
TGTGCCAGCAGCATCAGACTAGCGGTTCACAATGAGCAGTTCTTC
CASSIRLAVHNEQFF
>TRBD1|TRBV11-1|TRBJ1-5|NA
TGTGCCAGCAGCCCGGACAGGGGGCTGAATCAGCCCCAGCATTTT
CASSPDRGLNQPQHF
>TRBD1|TRBV28|TRBJ1-5|NA
TGTGCCAGCAGTTCGGACAGGGTCCGCAATCAGCCCCAGCATTTT
CASSSDRVRNQPQHF
>TRBD1|TRBV28|TRBJ2-7|NA
TGTGCCAGCCGAACAGGGGGGCCCTACGAGCAGTACTTC
CASRTGGPYEQYF
>TRBD1|TRBV27|TRBJ1-5|NA
TGTGCCAGCACCCTCTATGGGGAAGGGGGCGAAGGCAATCAGCCCCAGCATTTT
CASTLYGEGGEGNQPQHF
>NA|TRBV5-8|TRBJ1-2|NA
TGTGCCAGCAGCCTTAACTATGGCTACACCTTC
CASSLNYGYTF
>TRBD1|TRBV28|TRBJ2-1|NA
TGTGCCAGCAGTTTCCTTCTCTCGACAGGGCTCTATGAGCAGTTCTTC
CASSFLLSTGLYEQFF
>NA|TRBV14|TRBJ1-6|NA
TGTGCCAGCAGCCACTCTGACATGACCACCCTCCACTTT
CASSHSDMTTLHF
>TRBD2|TRBV4-2|TRBJ2-7|NA
TGTGCCAGCAGCCAACCTAGCGGGGGGCTGAGCTCCTACGAGCAGTACTTC
CASSQPSGGLSSYEQYF
>NA|TRBV30|TRBJ2-2|NA
TGTTCCGGCGGGCGGGGGCGAGATCAGACAGGGGCGAACACCGGGGAGCTGTTTTTT
CSGGRGRDQTGANTGELFF
>TRBD1|TRBV19|TRBJ1-5|NA
TGTGCCAGTAGTATAAGGGCAGGGGGAGCTTCGTACAATCAGCCCCAGCATTTT
CASSIRAGGASYNQPQHF
>TRBD1|TRBV11-2|TRBJ1-6|NA
TGTGCCAGCACCGAGAGACAGGGTAATTCACCCCTCCACTTT
CASTERQGNSPLHF
>NA|TRBV4-3|TRBJ1-3|NA
TGCGCCAGCAGCCAAGAGCGCACGAGCTCTGGAAACACCATATATTTT
CASSQERTSSGNTIYF
>TRBD2|TRBV2|TRBJ2-1|NA
TGTGCCAGCAGCGTCGATAGCGGGAATTACAATGAGCAGTTCTTC
CASSVDSGNYNEQFF
>NA|TRBV6-2/TRBV6-3|TRBJ1-5|NA
TGTGCCAGCAGTTCAGGGGTTAGGCAGCCCCAGCATTTT
CASSSGVRQPQHF
>NA|TRBV1|TRBJ2-7|NA
TGCACCAGCAGCTGTACTAGCGGGGGAACATACGAGCAGTACTTC
CTSSCTSGGTYEQYF
>NA|TRBV4-1|TRBJ1-2|NA
TGCGCCAGCAGCCAAGATCAGCGGGAAAACTATGGCTACACCTTC
CASSQDQRENYGYTF
>NA|TRBV19|TRBJ1-2|many
TGTGCCAGTAGTGGAGGGACGTGGGTGGACTATGGCTACACCTTC
CASSGGTWVDYGYTF
>NA|TRBV28|TRBJ1-3|NA
TGTGCCAGCAGTTCCGGGGGCTCTGGAAACACCATATATTTT
CASSSGGSGNTIYF
>TRBD2|TRBV6-1|TRBJ2-7|NA
TGTGCCAGCAGTGAGTTAGCGGGGGCCTACGAGCAGTACTTC
CASSELAGAYEQYF
>TRBD1|TRBV28|TRBJ1-6|NA
TGTGCCAGCAGTCTCGGACAGGGGGCGTCCTATAATTCACCCCTCCACTTT
CASSLGQGASYNSPLHF
>NA|TRBV4-3|TRBJ1-6|NA
TGCGCCAGCAGCCAATCCCCCACAGGATCCTATAATTCACCCCTCCACTTT
CASSQSPTGSYNSPLHF
>NA|TRBV27|TRBJ1-6|NA
TGTGCCAGCAGTCACGTGGGGGCGAATTCACCCCTCCACTTT
CASSHVGANSPLHF
>TRBD1|TRBV4-1|TRBJ2-2|NA
TGCGCCAGCAGCCTGAGAACGGGACAGGGGGCCGTGAACACCGGGGAGCTGTTTTTT
CASSLRTGQGAVNTGELFF
>TRBD1|TRBV28|TRBJ2-6|NA
TGTGCCAGCAGTCCGACAGGGGCTGGGGCCAACGTCCTGACTTTC
CASSPTGAGANVLTF
>NA|TRBV27|TRBJ1-1|NA
TGTGCCAGCACCGGACTCGGGAGCACTGAAGCTTTCTTT
CASTGLGSTEAFF
>NA|TRBV7-9|TRBJ1-1|few
TGTGCCAGCACGTTTTCAGGCACTGAAGCTTTCTTT
CASTFSGTEAFF
>TRBD1|TRBV28|TRBJ2-1|NA
TGTGCCAGCAGTGGCCCGGGACAGGTGGCCGATGAGCAGTTCTTC
CASSGPGQVADEQFF
>NA|TRBV25-1|TRBJ2-7|NA
TGTGCCAGCAGTGAATTTACGGGAGTCCGCGAGCAGTACTTC
CASSEFTGVREQYF
>NA|TRBV11-3|TRBJ1-1|NA
TGTGCCAGCAGCTTAGATGGTCGGGGGGCCCCCCCTAGCACTGAAGCTTTCTTT
CASSLDGRGAPPSTEAFF
>TRBD2|TRBV5-1|TRBJ2-1|NA
TGCGCCAGCAGCACAGGCTACGTTAGCGGGAGGGCCGATGAGCAGTTCTTC
CASSTGYVSGRADEQFF
>NA|TRBV10-3|TRBJ1-1|NA
TGTGCCATCAGTGGGAGGGCTACTGAAGCTTTCTTT
CAISGRATEAFF
>NA|TRBV27|TRBJ1-2|once
TGTGCCAGCAGTTTAGACAGAGCTAACTATGGCTACACCTTC
CASSLDRANYGYTF
>NA|TRBV19|TRBJ2-3|NA
TGTGCCAGTAGTATTGAGATCACAGATACGCAGTATTTT
CASSIEITDTQYF
>NA|TRBV7-9|TRBJ1-1|NA
TGTGCCAGCAGCTTAGATGGAGCTCGAGGGTCAGTGGCTTTCTTT
CASSLDGARGSVAFF
>TRBD2|TRBV7-2|TRBJ2-5|NA
TGTGCCAGCAGCATCGGGACTAGCCGGGAGACCCAGTACTTC
CASSIGTSRETQYF
>NA|TRBV18|TRBJ1-5|once
TGTGCCAGCTCACCGGGGCCTGTGGGATCGGCCCAGCATTTT
CASSPGPVGSAQHF
>NA|TRBV6-5|TRBJ2-6|NA
TGTGCCACCGTCCAACGGGGCTCTGGGGCCAACGTCCTGACTTTC
CATVQRGSGANVLTF
>TRBD1|TRBV11-2|TRBJ2-7|NA
TGTGCCAGCAGCCCCAGGCAGGGGGCACTTTACGAGCAGTACTTC
CASSPRQGALYEQYF
>NA|TRBV5-8|TRBJ1-5|NA
TGTGCCAGCAGCTTACAGGGCTTTTCGAATCAGCCCCAGCATTTT
CASSLQGFSNQPQHF
>NA|TRBV6-5|TRBJ2-7|NA
TGTGCCAGCAGCGTACGACAAAGCCACGAGCAGTACTTC
CASSVRQSHEQYF
>TRBD1|TRBV5-1|TRBJ2-2|NA
TGCGCCAGCAACGAAGACTCCCGGACAGGGCGCACCGGGGAGCTGTTTTTT
CASNEDSRTGRTGELFF
>TRBD2|TRBV4-2|TRBJ2-7|NA
TGTGCCAGCAGCCAAGTTGGGCCTAGCGGGCACTACTCCTACGAGCAGTACTTC
CASSQVGPSGHYSYEQYF
>NA|TRBV30|TRBJ1-2|NA
TGTGCCTGGAGTCCCGGGAGGGGCTATGGCTACACCTTC
CAWSPGRGYGYTF
>TRBD1|TRBV2|TRBJ1-1|NA
TGTGCCAGCAGGGCGGACAGGGGCCTGATTGAAGCTTTCTTT
CASRADRGLIEAFF
>NA|TRBV30|TRBJ2-2|NA
TGTGCCTGGAGTTTGGGACAGGGGTCTTCTAGCGGGAGGAACACCGGGGAGCTGTTTTTT
CAWSLGQGSSSGRNTGELFF
>TRBD1|TRBV7-2|TRBJ1-1|NA
TGTGCCAGCAGCTTAATTGGACAGGGAGGCACTGAAGCTTTCTTT
CASSLIGQGGTEAFF
>NA|TRBV28|TRBJ1-5|once
TGTGCCAGCAGTTTACTGGCGGGAGGGGATCAGCCCCAGCATTTT
CASSLLAGGDQPQHF
>NA|TRBV6-5|TRBJ1-1|NA
TGTGCCAGCAGCCGCGTCACAGGGAACACTGAAGCTTTCTTT
CASSRVTGNTEAFF
>NA|TRBV19|TRBJ1-5|NA
TGTGCCAGTAGCATACAGGGAAGTTCGGGCAATCAGCCCCAGCATTTT
CASSIQGSSGNQPQHF
>NA|TRBV15|TRBJ1-2|few
TGTGCCACCAGCAGGGTTACAGGGATCTATGGCTACACCTTC
CATSRVTGIYGYTF
>NA|TRBV18|TRBJ2-7|few
TGTGCCAGCTCAACTTCCCTCACCTCCTACGAGCAGTACTTC
CASSTSLTSYEQYF
>NA|TRBV2|TRBJ1-4|NA
TGTGCCAGTTCCCCGGGACAAATTAATGAAAAACTGTTTTTT
CASSPGQINEKLFF
>NA|TRBV19|TRBJ1-5|NA
TGTGCCAGTAGTCACAAACAGGCCAATCAGCCCCAGCATTTT
CASSHKQANQPQHF
>TRBD2|TRBV20-1|TRBJ2-1|NA
TGCAGTGCTAGTTTCGGTCGTAGCGGGATTGACAATGAGCAGTTCTTC
CSASFGRSGIDNEQFF
>NA|TRBV7-9|TRBJ1-1|once
TGTGCCAGCAGCCCGGCGGGATGGAACACTGAAGCTTTCTTT
CASSPAGWNTEAFF
>NA|TRBV21-1|TRBJ2-2|few
TGTGCCAGCAGCAAAACCCGGGACAGCTGTCCGAACACCGGGGAGCTGTTTTTT
CASSKTRDSCPNTGELFF
>TRBD1|TRBV5-8|TRBJ2-1|NA
TGTGCCAGCAGCTTGGTCGGGACAGGGGGCTACAATGAGCAGTTCTTC
CASSLVGTGGYNEQFF